The source of this TCR beta chain is a study of blood T cell repertoires in COVID-19. Sequencing was performed with immunoSEQ multiplex PCR; in TCRdb, only in-frame clones are kept and a portion is missing. The sample has some 220,000 clones; 70% to 90% are singletons. Germline V gene sequence: CDR1 KGHDR, CDR2 SFDVKD. CDR3 length: 14 amino acids. With V trimmed by 3 bases and J by 7 bases, 5 bases remained unmatched. The receptor comes from a man between 45 and 60 years old who had recovered from COVID-19. V gene TRBV24-1 combines with J gene TRBJ2-1, with TRBD2 matching 7 bases. Sequences were obtained from peripheral blood. Here the CDR3 reads CATSDPGAGNEQFF. The CDR3 nucleotides are TGTGCCACCAGTGATCCGGGAGCGGGAAATGAGCAGTTCTTC.